This T cell receptor (beta chain) was retrieved from a study of blood T cells in healthy people across ages. Germline CDR1 DFQATT, CDR2 SNEGSKA (reference sequence). The CDR3 extends over 16 amino acids. V lost 7 bases and J lost 4; bases outside the gene matches: 18. Primers used in a second PCR of roughly 7 to 11 cycles were a sample-barcoded 5' primer and a J-beta primer mix. TCRdb used MiXCR to reprocess the 5' RACE reads, holding one entry per CDR3 protein. The repertoire has under 1 million distinct CDR3 sequences, around 43% of them found once; the top ten carry about 19%. The sequencing input was blood. This clonotype originated in a man aged 55 to 70 in good health. The J gene is TRBJ2-5, the V gene TRBV20-1; 7 nucleotides line up with TRBD2. In nucleotides, the CDR3 is TGCAGTGTCAAGAGAGGGTCCGGGGGGTTAGTAGAGACCCAGTACTTC. Amino acid sequence: CSVKRGSGGLVETQYF.